These T cell receptor beta chains were read from a single sample in a study of response to subunit inactivated influenza vaccine. TCRdb passed the RT-PCR reads through MiXCR, listing each CDR3 protein once. Of 560,000 or so distinct CDR3 sequences detected, approximately 7.6% appear once; the ten largest clones hold 10% to 15%. Sequences were derived from PBMCs from blood, sampled less than 25 months after vaccination. Source of these receptors: a man between 50 and 69 years old who received an inactivated influenza vaccine. Both conserved end residues are part of each CDR3. Fields, in order: V gene, clone size, D gene, J gene, CDR3 length, CDR3 DNA, CDR3 protein. The D gene is left open where the match is weak. A clone size is listed for some rows: how often the clone was seen (once, few, many), or a class if it is expanded.

>TRBV7-2|few|-|TRBJ2-3|16
TGTGCCAGCAGCGTACAGGGAGGGTTTAGCACAGATACGCAGTATTTT
CASSVQGGFSTDTQYF
>TRBV27|few|-|TRBJ2-7|14
TGTGCCAGCAGACCACGGGACCGCTTGGGAGAGCAGTACTTC
CASRPRDRLGEQYF
>TRBV10-2|-|-|TRBJ2-1|15
TGCGCCAGCAGTGTTTGGGGGGCGGCCTACAATGAGCAGTTCTTC
CASSVWGAAYNEQFF
>TRBV20-1|few|-|TRBJ1-6|15
TGCAGTGCTGTCCTCGTTCGGGGGAATAATTCACCCCTCCACTTT
CSAVLVRGNNSPLHF
>TRBV20-1|-|-|TRBJ2-3|14
TGCAGTGCTAGACTCGGGGGCAGCACAGATACGCAGTATTTT
CSARLGGSTDTQYF
>TRBV24-1|many|TRBD2|TRBJ2-5|17
TGTGCCACCAGGGGACTAGCGGGAGAAGGCGACCAAGAGACCCAGTACTTC
CATRGLAGEGDQETQYF
>TRBV5-1|-|TRBD2|TRBJ2-7|14
TGCGCCAGCCAACCAGCGGGAGCCTCCTACGAGCAGTACTTC
CASQPAGASYEQYF
>TRBV6-2/TRBV6-3|-|TRBD2|TRBJ2-5|16
TGTGCCAGCAGTTACGATCTAGCGGGAGCCCGAGAGACCCAGTACTTC
CASSYDLAGARETQYF
>TRBV7-7|-|-|TRBJ2-3|15
TGTGCCAGCAGCTTGGGGCAACGGAACACAGATACGCAGTATTTT
CASSLGQRNTDTQYF
>TRBV3-1|many|-|TRBJ2-5|14
TGTGCCAGCAGCCACCGGGCCCTACAAGAGACCCAGTACTTC
CASSHRALQETQYF
>TRBV5-1|-|-|TRBJ2-3|16
TGCGCCAGCAGCTCAGGTCATGGGGGAAGCACAGATATGCAGTATTTT
CASSSGHGGSTDMQYF
>TRBV24-1|few|-|TRBJ2-1|11
TGTGCCACCGCGAGGTACAATGAGCAGTTCTTC
CATARYNEQFF
>TRBV6-1|few|TRBD1|TRBJ2-1|15
TGTGCCAGCAGCCGGCCGGGACAGGGGTCTAATGAGCAGTTCTTC
CASSRPGQGSNEQFF
>TRBV5-1|few|-|TRBJ2-1|15
TGCGCCAGCAGCTTGAACGGGGGCTCCTACAATGAGCAGTTCTTC
CASSLNGGSYNEQFF
>TRBV20-1|-|-|TRBJ2-5|13
TGCAGTGCGATCAGGACTCACCAAGAGACCCAGTACTTC
CSAIRTHQETQYF
>TRBV24-1|-|-|TRBJ2-5|13
TGTGCCACCAGTGGACAGCCTCGGGAGACCCAGTACTTC
CATSGQPRETQYF
>TRBV29-1|-|-|TRBJ1-1|11
TGCAGCGTCCGGGGTTCCCAGGAAGCTTTCTTT
CSVRGSQEAFF
>TRBV28|-|-|TRBJ1-3|15
TGTGCCAGCAGTCTTGGACGGACCTCTGGAAACACCATATATTTT
CASSLGRTSGNTIYF
>TRBV18|few|-|TRBJ1-1|14
TGTGCCAGCTCACAACAGGGCGGGTACACTGAAGCTTTCTTT
CASSQQGGYTEAFF
>TRBV20-1|few|TRBD1|TRBJ2-7|14
TGCAGTGCTAGAAGGGACAGGGGTTACCCCGAGCAGTACTTC
CSARRDRGYPEQYF
>TRBV11-1|few|TRBD2|TRBJ2-3|20
TGTGCCAGCAGCCCCCAGAGGGGACTAGCGGGAGGAGGTTCCGCAGATACGCAGTATTTT
CASSPQRGLAGGGSADTQYF
>TRBV29-1|many|-|TRBJ1-5|12
TGCAGCGTTGCGTCCTTGGGGCAGCCCCAGCATTTT
CSVASLGQPQHF
>TRBV20-1|-|-|TRBJ2-5|13
TGCAGTGCTAGAGATCTAGAACAAGAGACCCAGTACTTC
CSARDLEQETQYF
>TRBV2|many|TRBD2|TRBJ2-2|15
TGTGCCAGCAAAAGGACTAGCGCGAACACCGGGGAGCTGTTTTTT
CASKRTSANTGELFF
>TRBV20-1|few|-|TRBJ2-3|12
TGCAGTGGTGGGACTGCCGCTGATACGCAGTATTTT
CSGGTAADTQYF
>TRBV1|-|-|TRBJ2-3|15
TGCACCAGCAGCATACTAGCGGGAGAGGCAGATACGCAGTATTTT
CTSSILAGEADTQYF
>TRBV6-5|-|TRBD1|TRBJ1-2|16
TGTGCCAGCAGTTACTCCGGGACAGGGATCAACTATGGCTACACCTTC
CASSYSGTGINYGYTF
>TRBV20-1|-|-|TRBJ1-5|13
TGCAGTGCCACCACAGGGTTGGGTCAGCCCCAGCATTTT
CSATTGLGQPQHF
>TRBV6-1|few|TRBD2|TRBJ2-3|13
TGTGCCAGTAATAGCGGGAGAACAGATACGCAGTATTTT
CASNSGRTDTQYF
>TRBV6-1|-|-|TRBJ2-2|15
TGTGCCAGCAGTGAAGGAAATAGCAGGACCGGGGAGCTGTTTTTT
CASSEGNSRTGELFF
>TRBV5-6|few|TRBD1|TRBJ2-1|14
TGTGCCAGCAGCTTGAGGCAGGGGGTTAATGAGCAGTTCTTC
CASSLRQGVNEQFF
>TRBV12-3/TRBV12-4|-|TRBD2|TRBJ2-7|14
TGTGCCAGCAGTTTTGGACTAGCGGGGGTCGAGCAGTACTTC
CASSFGLAGVEQYF
>TRBV29-1|few|-|TRBJ2-3|12
TGCTGGTATTCCTGGGGCACAGATACGCAGTATTTT
CWYSWGTDTQYF
>TRBV10-3|many|-|TRBJ2-1|16
TGTGCCATCAGTGAGTCGACGGGTCGATCCTACAATGAGCAGTTCTTC
CAISESTGRSYNEQFF
>TRBV29-1|few|TRBD2|TRBJ2-3|13
TGCAGCGTTGAAGGGACTAGCGGGGATACGCAGTATTTT
CSVEGTSGDTQYF
>TRBV28|-|-|TRBJ1-2|13
TGTGCCAGCAGGGGTCAATGGGAGTATGGCTACACCTTC
CASRGQWEYGYTF
>TRBV12-3/TRBV12-4|-|TRBD1|TRBJ1-6|14
TGTGCCAGCAGTGTCCGGGACAGTCATTCACCCCTCCACTTT
CASSVRDSHSPLHF
>TRBV18|few|TRBD1|TRBJ2-5|14
TGTGCCAGCTCGCCGACAGGGGGAGAGGAGACCCAGTACTTC
CASSPTGGEETQYF
>TRBV7-9|few|TRBD2|TRBJ2-5|16
TGTGCCAGCAGCTTAGTTCTAGCGGGATACCAAGAGACCCAGTACTTC
CASSLVLAGYQETQYF
>TRBV4-2|-|TRBD2|TRBJ2-3|18
TGTGCCAGCAGCCAAGGTGATAGCGGGGGAGACCCCTTGGATACGCAGTATTTT
CASSQGDSGGDPLDTQYF
>TRBV9|-|-|TRBJ1-1|13
TGTGCCAGCAGCGTAGCTCAGGGGAGGACAGCTTTCTTT
CASSVAQGRTAFF
>TRBV6-1|-|TRBD2|TRBJ2-5|18
TGTGCCAGCAGTGAAGGACTAGCGGGGGGGCGTATCCAAGAGACCCAGTACTTC
CASSEGLAGGRIQETQYF
>TRBV30|-|-|TRBJ1-2|10
TGTGCCTGCGGGACAACGGGCTACACCTTC
CACGTTGYTF
>TRBV7-9|-|-|TRBJ2-7|15
TGTGCCAGCAGCTTTAGTGAGAGAACCGGCTACGAGCAGTACTTC
CASSFSERTGYEQYF
>TRBV28|few|TRBD2|TRBJ2-1|14
TGTGCCAGCAGCCCCGGGACTAGCCTCTTCGGGCAGTTCTTC
CASSPGTSLFGQFF
>TRBV5-5|-|TRBD1|TRBJ2-6|18
TGTGCCAGCAGCTACCCGGGACAGGCCTCCTCTGGGGCCAACGTCCTGACTTTC
CASSYPGQASSGANVLTF
>TRBV20-1|-|TRBD2|TRBJ2-7|14
TGCAGTGCCACTAGCGGGAGGGCCTCCTACGAGCAGGACTTC
CSATSGRASYEQDF
>TRBV7-2|many|-|TRBJ2-3|16
TGTGCCAGCAGCTCGCCGGGGCTCCTCGACACAGATACGCAGTATTTT
CASSSPGLLDTDTQYF
>TRBV4-2|-|-|TRBJ2-3|15
TGTGCCAGCAGCCAAGACCAGCGGACCACAGATACGCAGTATTTT
CASSQDQRTTDTQYF
>TRBV4-2|few|TRBD1|TRBJ1-1|15
TGTGCCAGCAGCCACCCCGGGACAGGGGGCACTGAAGCTTTCTTT
CASSHPGTGGTEAFF
>TRBV6-2/TRBV6-3|-|-|TRBJ2-1|13
TGTGCCAGCACCTACGGTCCGGTGAATGAGCAGTTCTTC
CASTYGPVNEQFF
>TRBV4-2|-|TRBD1|TRBJ1-4|16
TGTGCCAGCAGCCAATCGACAGGGTTGGGGAGGGGAAAACTGTTTTTT
CASSQSTGLGRGKLFF
>TRBV20-1|-|TRBD2|TRBJ2-1|16
TGCAGTGCTAGGGAACTAGCGGGACTTTATTACAATGAGCAGTTCTTC
CSARELAGLYYNEQFF
>TRBV12-3/TRBV12-4|-|-|TRBJ1-1|15
TGTGCCAGCAGTACGACCGGGACGACAAGAACTGAAGCTTTCTTT
CASSTTGTTRTEAFF
>TRBV12-3/TRBV12-4|-|-|TRBJ1-5|13
TGTGCCAGCAGACAGACAGAGAATCAGCCCCAGCATTTT
CASRQTENQPQHF
>TRBV20-1|-|-|TRBJ1-1|17
TGCAGTGCTAGCGCAGGGTTTACTGTAGAGCGGGGCACTGAAGCTTTCTTT
CSASAGFTVERGTEAFF
>TRBV20-1|-|-|TRBJ1-4|11
TGCAGTGCTTTAAGGGAGGAAAAACTGTTTTTT
CSALREEKLFF
>TRBV10-3|many|-|TRBJ1-1|14
TGTGCCATCAGTGAAGTGGTGGTTGGTACTGAAGCTTTCTTT
CAISEVVVGTEAFF
>TRBV5-1|many|-|TRBJ2-3|15
TGCGCCAGCAGCTTGGCGTTGCGGGGTACAGATACGCAGTATTTT
CASSLALRGTDTQYF
>TRBV12-3/TRBV12-4|-|-|TRBJ2-7|13
TGTGCCAGCAGCCTGACTACCCTACGAGAGCAGTACTTC
CASSLTTLREQYF